Reported below is one TCR beta chain. Its antigen is still unknown. A single base separates this from a much larger clone, so it may be a read error. This entry is derived from a study of glioma-infiltrating T cells. Whole-study findings and limits: Very few CDR3 sequences were shared between tissue and blood. Above-expected tissue-blood divergence occurred in all gliomas, most in low-grade ones.

The iRepertoire nested amplicon-rescue multiplex PCR amplified TCR alpha and beta CDR3s from RNA. Tissue mRNA or PBMC total RNA, about 90-400 ng, went into one-step reverse transcription and amplification. TCRdb re-derived calls from the multiplex PCR reads in MiXCR, one entry per CDR3 protein. Among around 190,000 distinct CDR3 sequences, more than 35% were seen once, and the ten largest hold 5.2%. This CDR3 is built from 12 residues. Germline lookup yields CDR1 LNHDA and CDR2 SQIVND (reference sequence). V was clipped by 3 bases and J by 7 bases, with 7 bases between them. J is TRBJ1-5 and V is TRBV19; D ambiguous. The sequencing input was glioma tissue, nonneoplastic brain tissue, or PBMCs (not recorded which). The sequence derives from a human donor with low-grade glioma or glioblastoma, undergoing nonglioma brain surgery, or in good health (not recorded which). The CDR3 loop reads CASSMEQQPQHF. CDR3 DNA sequence: TGTGCCAGTAGTATGGAACAGCAGCCCCAGCATTTT.